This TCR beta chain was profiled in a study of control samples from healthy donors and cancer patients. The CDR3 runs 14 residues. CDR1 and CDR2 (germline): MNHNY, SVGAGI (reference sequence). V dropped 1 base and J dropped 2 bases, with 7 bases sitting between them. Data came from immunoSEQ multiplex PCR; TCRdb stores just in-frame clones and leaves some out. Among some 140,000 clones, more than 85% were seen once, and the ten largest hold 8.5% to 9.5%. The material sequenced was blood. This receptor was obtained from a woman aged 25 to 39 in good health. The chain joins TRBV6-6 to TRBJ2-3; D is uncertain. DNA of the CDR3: TGTGCCAGCAGTTACTATGTAAACACAGATACGCAGTATTTT. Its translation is CASSYYVNTDTQYF.